Detailed here is one TCR beta chain. Its antigen is not known. This entry belongs to a study of cytomegalovirus exposure and HLA in healthy donors. Study conclusions and caveats: Confirmation was obtained in vitro that a few CMV-associated chains are specific for CMV antigens. Cytomegalovirus association was listed for about 180 TCR beta chains. When analyzed later, a missense DCLRE1C variant was found to be linked to TCR beta V- and J-gene trimming.

Primers: 60 Vbeta forward and 13 Jbeta reverse. Only in-frame clones appear in the TCRdb table, and some are missing; sequencing was by immunoSEQ multiplex PCR. The data contain fewer than 150,000 clones, roughly three quarters of them singletons. This CDR3 has 12 residues. Germline loops: CDR1 GTSNPN, CDR2 SVGIG (reference sequence). V was clipped by 4 bases and J by 8 bases, with 13 bases between them. This clonotype was obtained from a man between 25 and 39 years old in good health and CMV-seronegative. The sequenced sample was PBMCs. This chain connects TRBV30 to TRBJ2-3; D is possibly TRBD2 (5 bases). CDR3 residues: CAWKPSGGTQYF. Here the CDR3 DNA reads TGTGCCTGGAAGCCGAGCGGAGGTACGCAGTATTTT.